These 7 T cell receptor beta chains were all obtained from the same sample, sequenced in a study of shared clonotypes between healthy human individuals. The data were produced by immunoSEQ multiplex PCR, yet TCRdb's version contains in-frame clones alone and is incomplete. This sample yields about 2.4 million clones, of which approximately 93% are seen a single time; 0.36% belongs to the top ten. Specimen: naive CD4+ T cells from PBMCs. As to subset: CD45RA+ positively selected. These receptors came from a young man in good health. Some clones in this sample may be carry-over from other donors' samples.

The CDR3 coding sequence is TGTGCCAGCAGCGCTAGCGGCCGGATACCCTACGAGCAGTACTTC. Protein: CASSASGRIPYEQYF. This chain links TRBV9 with TRBJ2-7; 7 nucleotides line up with TRBD2. Germline V gene sequence: CDR1 SGDLS, CDR2 YYNGEE. The CDR3 loop spans 15 amino acids. J was trimmed by 2 bases and V by 3 bases; bases with no gene match: 8.

The chain combines TRBV5-1 with TRBJ2-1, with a weak D call TRBD2 (6 bases). Germline CDR1 SGHRS, CDR2 YFSETQ. This CDR3 comprises 14 residues. The V gene lost 6 bases and the J gene lost 1 base, with 11 bases spanning the gap. CDR3 sequence (DNA): TGCGCCAGCACCCCGGGGGATTCCTACAATGAGCAGTTCTTC. As protein: CASTPGDSYNEQFF.

This rearrangement joins TRBV11-2 to TRBJ1-1; D possibly corresponds to TRBD1 (6 bases). The CDR3 length is 16 residues. V was pared by 2 bases and J by 3 bases, with 16 bases between. Per the germline V gene, CDR1 is SGHAT and CDR2 is FQNNGV. The CDR3 DNA sequence: TGTGCCAGCAGCTTATCCCACAGGGAAAGGGACACTGAAGCTTTCTTT. Protein product: CASSLSHRERDTEAFF.

J is TRBJ1-2 and V is TRBV18; D may be TRBD1 (6 bases). The CDR3 extends over 14 amino acids. Germline lookup yields CDR1 KGHSH and CDR2 LQKENI. Deletions cut 5 bases from V and 8 bases from J, with 18 bases between. The CDR3 sequence is CASSVTGIQEGYTF. CDR3 DNA sequence: TGTGCCAGCTCAGTCACAGGGATTCAGGAAGGCTACACCTTC.

The chain combines TRBV10-3 with TRBJ1-2; 11 bases align to TRBD1. The V segment lost 2 bases and the J segment 8 bases; nucleotides outside the gene matches: 7. The CDR3 has 15 amino acids. Per the germline V gene, CDR1 is ENHRY and CDR2 is SYGVKD. The CDR3 DNA reads as TGTGCCATCAGTGAGGCGGACAGGGGGCGTTTAGGCTACACCTTC. Its protein product is CAISEADRGRLGYTF.

J is TRBJ1-3 and V is TRBV2, with unresolved D. Trimming removed 3 bases from V and 4 bases from J, with 10 bases in between. Germline V CDR1 and CDR2: SNHLY, FYNNEI. The length of the CDR3 is 14 residues. In DNA form, the CDR3 reads TGTGCCAGCAGTGACCTCCTGAGGGGAAACACCATATATTTT. This gives the protein CASSDLLRGNTIYF.

This sequence joins TRBV28 and TRBJ1-4, with D perhaps TRBD1 (6 bases). The CDR3 has 11 residues. The germline V and J ends were trimmed by 2 bases and 15 bases, with 10 bases remaining between them. Germline CDR1 MDHEN, CDR2 SYDVKM. This CDR3 reads CASSLNRALFF. The CDR3 DNA follows: TGTGCCAGCAGTTTAAACAGGGCTTTGTTTTTT.